This T cell receptor (beta chain) derives from a study of blood T cells in healthy people across ages (dated by TCRdb to between 2014 and 2017). With respect to the entire study: In model experiments, template switching captured roughly one uniquely barcoded TCR beta cDNA molecule for every two T cells. Using deep sequencing normalized with unique cDNA molecular identifiers, the study measured how TCR beta repertoire diversity changes with age. The donors were divided into four age groups: young (average around 17 years), middle-aged (under 40), aged (approximately 62) and long-lived (roughly 82). To avoid experimental bias, donors of different ages were randomly spread across the sequencing lanes. For two donors (one aged 18 to 29 and one aged 80 or older), the study analyzed two additional independent replicas of 1 million unique cDNA reads from the same blood draw.

Donors were approximately 42 systemically healthy Caucasian individuals from Russia aged roughly 6 to 100 years. Ten milliliters of peripheral blood were drawn from each donor into EDTA-treated Vacutainer tubes. Ficoll-Paque density-gradient centrifugation was used to isolate PBMCs, with at least 6 million obtained per sample. Total RNA was extracted from PBMCs with Trizol reagent, with at least 6 micrograms obtained per sample. For every donor, an aliquot of PBMCs went through flow cytometry to measure the percentages of naive CD45RAhigh/CD27high T cells. What the work shows at the level of the full study, not this receptor alone: Compared with the aged group, more naive CD4+ T cells, fewer expanded clones and increased TCR diversity were shown by the long-lived group, suggesting age selection. Observed TCR beta diversity per million T cells fell roughly linearly with age, and a significant reduction was already apparent by age about 36. The percentage of naive T cells measured by flow cytometry correlated strongly with observed TCR beta diversity. The CMV infection status of donors was not known, potentially confounding age-related changes in expanded clonotypes. Bulk unsorted PBMC profiling prevented conclusive comparison of naive and antigen-experienced compartments. Estimates of total diversity based on one million sequenced T cells were considered lower bounds and underestimates.

On this clonotype itself: Its antigen specificity is not known. Base qualities are not at hand, and no much larger clone is one base apart.

Between the V and J ends, shortened by 10 bases and 4 bases respectively, the junction contains 13 bases. Looking up the germline V gene yields CDR1 MNHEY and CDR2 SVGEGT. The CDR3 starts with the cysteine, ends with the phenylalanine, and has 12 residues. Left in the record is the CDR3 DNA by itself, 36 bases read in frame from the first base. Library construction relied on 5' RACE. Sequenced using an Illumina HiSeq 2500. A second PCR of about 6 to 12 cycles was run with a J-beta primer mix and a sample-barcoded 5' primer. A template-switch 5' adaptor carrying 12 random nucleotides introduced a unique molecular identifier onto each TCR beta cDNA molecule. Each sample yielded at least 2.5 million CDR3-containing paired-end reads. First-strand cDNA was synthesized from all RNA with the Mint cDNA synthesis kit, primed by a TRBC-specific oligonucleotide. Following uracil-DNA glycosylase treatment, all cDNA underwent a first 18-cycle PCR with the universal primers M1SS and BC2_uni_R. In the authors' own workflow: Normalization of each sample was performed by random selection of 1 million high-quality reads, each carrying a distinct molecular identifier. Reads with shared molecular identifiers were discarded instead of being binned into consensus sequences. MiTCR, with a Q25 quality threshold and the strictest error-elimination algorithm, was used for CDR3 identification, clonotype clustering and error correction. A nonparametric unseen species model with Euler transformation was used to estimate lower-bound total TCR beta diversity. TCRdb ran its own pipeline on the public reads, namely fastp trimming at Q25 and MiXCR clone calling, and kept in-frame beta chains. Entries are consolidated by CDR3 protein sequence, retaining the most common genes and DNA. TCRdb, not the authors, supplied the V and J calls. This sample has about 780,000 distinct CDR3 sequences in its table, and 35% to 50% of those were observed once. Roughly 20% of the sample is in the top ten clones.

The clonotype was recovered from a man at least 80 years old in good health. Source material: blood. The chain was built from TRBV6-2 or TRBV6-3 and TRBJ1-1; a weak D assignment points to TRBD1 (5 bases agree). The CDR3 loop reads CAIRDPPTEAFF. The DNA reads as follows: TGTGCCATCAGGGACCCACCCACTGAAGCTTTCTTT.